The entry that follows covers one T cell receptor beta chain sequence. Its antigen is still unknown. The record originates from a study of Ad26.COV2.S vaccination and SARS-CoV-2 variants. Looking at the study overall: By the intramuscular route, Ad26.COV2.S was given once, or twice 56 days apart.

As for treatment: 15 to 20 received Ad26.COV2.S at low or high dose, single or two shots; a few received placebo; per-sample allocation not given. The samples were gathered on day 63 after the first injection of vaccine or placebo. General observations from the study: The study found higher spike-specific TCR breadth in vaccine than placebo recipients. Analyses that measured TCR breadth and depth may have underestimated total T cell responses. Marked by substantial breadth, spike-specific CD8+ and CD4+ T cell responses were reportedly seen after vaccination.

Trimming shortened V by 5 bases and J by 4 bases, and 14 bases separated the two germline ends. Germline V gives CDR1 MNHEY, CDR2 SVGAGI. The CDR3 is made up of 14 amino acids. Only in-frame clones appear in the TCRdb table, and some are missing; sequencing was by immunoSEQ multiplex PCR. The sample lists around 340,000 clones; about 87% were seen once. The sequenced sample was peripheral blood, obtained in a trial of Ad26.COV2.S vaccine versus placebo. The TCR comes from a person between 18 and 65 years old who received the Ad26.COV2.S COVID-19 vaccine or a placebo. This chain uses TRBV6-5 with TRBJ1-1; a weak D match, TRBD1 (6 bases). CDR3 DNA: TGTGCCAGCAGTAACAGGGACGTTGGCACTGAAGCTTTCTTT. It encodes CASSNRDVGTEAFF.